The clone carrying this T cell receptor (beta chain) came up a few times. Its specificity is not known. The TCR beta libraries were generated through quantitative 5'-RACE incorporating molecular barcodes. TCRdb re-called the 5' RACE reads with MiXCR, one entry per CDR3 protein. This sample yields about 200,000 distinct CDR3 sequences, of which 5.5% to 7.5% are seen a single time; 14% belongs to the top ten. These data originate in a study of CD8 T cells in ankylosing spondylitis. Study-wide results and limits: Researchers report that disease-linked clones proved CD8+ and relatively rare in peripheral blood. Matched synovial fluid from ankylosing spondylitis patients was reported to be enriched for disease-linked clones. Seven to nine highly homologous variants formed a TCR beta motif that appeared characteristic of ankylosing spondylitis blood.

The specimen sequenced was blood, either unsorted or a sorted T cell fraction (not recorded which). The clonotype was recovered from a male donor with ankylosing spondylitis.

The chain's CDR3 is CASRSSGSARGYNEQFF. Here the CDR3 DNA reads TGTGCCAGCAGGTCCTCCGGGAGCGCGAGAGGGTACAATGAGCAGTTCTTC. The V call is TRBV7-9, the J call TRBJ2-1, with D possibly TRBD2 on 6 matching bases. Trimming pared 6 bases from V and 4 bases from J, leaving 22 bases between. The CDR3 extends over 17 amino acids. CDR1 and CDR2 (germline): SEHNR, FQNEAQ (reference sequence).